This T cell receptor (beta chain) was observed in a study of blood T cell repertoires in COVID-19. Across the study: Samples came from the United States, Italy and Spain, spanning acute and convalescent COVID-19. PBMCs, B-cell-depleted T cells, or T cells were the source of the cDNA or gDNA that made up the material.

In the original processing: Reference gene primer amplification yielded estimated nucleated cell counts. Clones were sequenced by immunoSEQ multiplex PCR, and TCRdb holds only the in-frame ones, with some missing. V and J calls and clone size are those listed in that table; D and trimming were worked out from the DNA. The data contain 150,000 to 200,000 clones, roughly 80% of them seen just once; the ten biggest clones take up approximately 2.6%. The CDR3 contains 14 residues. V was trimmed by 6 bases and J by 5 bases, leaving 16 bases between them. In germline, CDR1 is LNHDA, CDR2 SQIVND (reference sequence).

The receptor's source is a human donor with acute or convalescent COVID-19. The donor label of this sample is uncertain. The chain carries TRBV19 and TRBJ1-1; perhaps TRBD1 as D (5 bases). Material: peripheral blood. The CDR3 sequence is CASSFQRGSTEAFF. DNA for the CDR3: TGTGCCAGTAGCTTTCAACGGGGGTCAACTGAAGCTTTCTTT.